These 29 T cell receptor beta chains share one sample of origin, sequenced in a study of blood T cell repertoires in COVID-19. Data came from immunoSEQ multiplex PCR; TCRdb stores just in-frame clones and leaves some out. The data hold around 34,000 clones, with 80% observed a single time. Specimen: peripheral blood. The receptors were gathered from a woman aged 70-85 years with acute or convalescent COVID-19.

The chain recombines TRBV11-2 with TRBJ2-7, with 10 bases fitting TRBD2. The CDR3 is 16 residues long. CDR1 is SGHAT, CDR2 FQNNGV, per germline. V trimming: 7 bases; J trimming: 0 bases; junction bases outside the gene matches: 9. CDR3 protein: CASTRTSGRNSYEQYF. Here the CDR3 DNA reads TGTGCCAGCACCCGGACTAGCGGAAGAAACTCCTACGAGCAGTACTTC.

The chain couples TRBV19 to TRBJ2-1; 10 bases map to TRBD2. V lost 10 bases, J lost 6 bases, and 9 bases stayed unmatched. CDR3 length: 14 amino acids. CDR1 is LNHDA, CDR2 SQIVND, per germline (reference sequence). The CDR3 coding sequence is TGTGCCACCTCTAGCGGGAGAAGTCCCAATGAGCAGTTCTTC. This encodes CATSSGRSPNEQFF.

The chain has TRBV27 and TRBJ1-5; 8 positions match TRBD1. CDR3 length: 15 residues. The V gene's germline CDR1 is MNHEY and CDR2 SMNVEV (reference sequence). V lost 5 bases and J lost 7; bases outside the gene matches: 10. The CDR3 region is CASSADQGARQPQHF. The CDR3 coding sequence is TGTGCCAGCAGTGCCGATCAGGGGGCGCGGCAGCCCCAGCATTTT.

The CDR3 reads CASSLRTTTDTQYF. The CDR3 DNA is TGTGCCAGCTCACTGCGGACAACCACAGATACGCAGTATTTT. The V and J genes are TRBV18 and TRBJ2-3; D perhaps matches TRBD1 (5 bases). Germline CDR1 is KGHSH and CDR2 is LQKENI. The CDR3 length is 14 residues. V was trimmed by 4 bases and J by 2 bases, leaving 10 bases between them.

The chain couples TRBV24-1 to TRBJ2-7; 8 nucleotides agree with TRBD2. CDR1 KGHDR and CDR2 SFDVKD come from the germline V gene. The CDR3 extends over 14 amino acids. Losses at the gene ends were 7 bases for V and 2 bases for J; bases not matched to a gene: 6. This chain's CDR3 is CATRTSGFTYEQYF. CDR3 DNA sequence: TGTGCCACCAGAACTAGCGGATTTACCTACGAGCAGTACTTC.

The chain joins TRBV12-3 or TRBV12-4 to TRBJ2-7; perhaps TRBD2 as D (5 bases). The CDR3 covers 12 residues. Trimming removed 6 bases from V and 5 bases from J, with 11 bases in between. DNA of the CDR3: TGTGCCAGCAGGTCATGGCGGGACGAGCAGTACTTC. This gives the protein CASRSWRDEQYF.

The V and J genes are TRBV7-2 and TRBJ1-3; perhaps TRBD1 as D (6 bases). CDR1 SGHTA and CDR2 FQGNSA come from the germline V gene. This CDR3 is 16 amino acids long. The germline V and J ends were trimmed by 1 base and 2 bases, with 12 bases remaining between them. Written as DNA, the CDR3 is TGTGCCAGCAGCTTAGGGCCCAGGGGCACTGGAAACACCATATATTTT. Its protein product is CASSLGPRGTGNTIYF.

The V call is TRBV5-5, the J call TRBJ1-4, with no clear D. The V and J ends lost 1 base and 5 bases respectively, with 6 bases between them. Looked up from germline, CDR1 is SGHKS and CDR2 is YYEKEE (reference sequence). This CDR3 has 13 amino acids. CDR3 in amino acids: CASSLTVNEKLFF. CDR3 sequence (DNA): TGTGCCAGCAGCTTGACAGTAAATGAAAAACTGTTTTTT.

This clone was seen once. The chain carries TRBV7-2 and TRBJ2-1; unclear D gene. Germline values: CDR1 SGHTA, CDR2 FQGNSA. This CDR3 comprises 14 residues. V lost 6 bases and J 6 bases, leaving 15 bases between the germline ends. The CDR3 is CASRVGQASNEQFF. For the CDR3, the DNA is TGTGCCAGCAGGGTTGGGCAGGCCAGCAATGAGCAGTTCTTC.

The chain uses TRBV11-2 and TRBJ2-3; the match to TRBD2 covers 10 bases. CDR3 length equals 18 residues. The V gene's germline CDR1 is SGHAT and CDR2 FQNNGV. J lost 0 bases, V lost 3 bases, and 9 bases had no gene match. DNA for the CDR3: TGTGCCAGCAGCTTTCCCAGCGGGAGGGGGCCGAGCACAGATACGCAGTATTTT. Amino acid sequence: CASSFPSGRGPSTDTQYF.

The V call is TRBV6-5, the J call TRBJ2-1; D is ambiguous. This CDR3 region has 15 residues. The germline gives CDR1 MNHEY, CDR2 SVGAGI. V lost 6 bases and J 0 bases, leaving 12 bases between the germline ends. CDR3 coding DNA: TGTGCCAGCAGCCCCACTCAAAGCTCCTACAATGAGCAGTTCTTC. This gives the protein CASSPTQSSYNEQFF.

The chain links TRBV10-3 to TRBJ2-1, with D uncertain. The CDR3 is made up of 15 amino acids. V was clipped by 3 bases and J by 0 bases, with 9 bases between them. Per germline, CDR1 ENHRY and CDR2 SYGVKD. CDR3 loop: CAISDAKSSYNEQFF. The CDR3 nucleotides read TGTGCCATCAGTGACGCAAAGAGCTCCTACAATGAGCAGTTCTTC.

V and J are TRBV6-1 and TRBJ1-1; 7 nucleotides line up with TRBD1. The CDR3 is 13 amino acids. CDR1 MNHNS and CDR2 SASEGT come from the germline V gene. V lost 2 bases to trimming and J lost 5 bases; unmatched junction nucleotides: 2. The CDR3 nucleotides read TGTGCCAGCAGTGAAAGGGGACAGACTGAAGCTTTCTTT. Encoded protein: CASSERGQTEAFF.

The CDR3, as DNA: TGTGCCAGCAGTCGACTAGCGGAAGCCTCACTATCCTACAATGAGCAGTTCTTC. Translating gives CASSRLAEASLSYNEQFF. The gene calls are TRBV27 and TRBJ2-1; 9 nucleotides agree with TRBD2. Germline CDR1 reads MNHEY; CDR2 reads SMNVEV (reference sequence). The V segment lost 5 bases and the J segment 1 base; nucleotides outside the gene matches: 12. CDR3 length equals 18 residues.

The V gene is TRBV5-1, the J gene TRBJ2-2; D might be TRBD2 (5 bases). Trimming took off 4 bases at V and 2 bases at J, with 9 bases between the two ends. Germline values: CDR1 SGHRS, CDR2 YFSETQ. The CDR3 length is 14 residues. DNA of the CDR3: TGCGCCAGCAGCCTCGGACTCAACACCGGGGAGCTGTTTTTT. As protein: CASSLGLNTGELFF. Based on the CDR3 plus reference TRBV5-1 and TRBJ2-2, the full variable domain is KAGVTQTPRYLIKTRGQQVTLSCSPISGHRSVSWYQQTPGQGLQFLFEYFSETQRNKGNFPGRFSGRQFSNSRSEMNVSTLELGDSALYLCASSLGLNTGELFFGEGSRLTVL.

The gene calls are TRBV19 and TRBJ1-5; tentatively, D is TRBD1 (5 bases). V gave up 3 bases and J gave up 3 bases, with 12 bases separating them. This CDR3 comprises 15 residues. Germline CDR1 LNHDA, CDR2 SQIVND (reference sequence). The CDR3 here is CASSMSGGNNQPQHF. The CDR3 region has the DNA TGTGCCAGTAGTATGAGCGGGGGAAACAATCAGCCCCAGCATTTT.

CDR3 DNA: TGTGCCAGCAGCACCGGGACAGGGATTCTGAACACTGAAGCTTTCTTT. Translated, it gives CASSTGTGILNTEAFF. The chain combines TRBV7-2 with TRBJ1-1; TRBD1 matches 9 bases. This CDR3 has 16 residues. V gave up 5 bases and J gave up 0 bases; unmatched junction bases: 7. Germline V gene lookup returns CDR1 SGHTA and CDR2 FQGNSA.

There are many counts of this clone. V and J are TRBV6-5 and TRBJ1-6; TRBD1 matches 10 bases. The trim removed 2 bases at V and 8 bases at J, leaving 6 bases unmatched. The length of the CDR3 is 16 residues. From germline, CDR1 is MNHEY and CDR2 SVGAGI. This chain's CDR3 is CASSYTGTGAYSPLHF. The DNA for the CDR3 is TGTGCCAGCAGTTACACCGGGACAGGGGCTTATTCACCCCTCCACTTT.

The chain employs TRBV6-5 and TRBJ1-1; D possibly corresponds to TRBD1 (5 bases). The length of the CDR3 is 16 residues. The V and J ends lost 0 bases and 4 bases respectively, with 15 bases between them. From germline, CDR1 is MNHEY and CDR2 SVGAGI. CDR3 nucleotide sequence: TGTGCCAGCAGTTACTCGCGAAGGGGAGGTTTCACTGAAGCTTTCTTT. Protein sequence: CASSYSRRGGFTEAFF.

The rearrangement joins TRBV19 to TRBJ1-2, with D possibly TRBD1 on 6 matching bases. V was trimmed by 4 bases and J by 8 bases, leaving 17 bases between them. CDR3 length equals 14 residues. From germline, CDR1 is LNHDA and CDR2 SQIVND (reference sequence). CDR3 sequence reads: CASSRVTGREGYTF. The CDR3 nucleotides are TGTGCCAGTAGTAGAGTCACAGGGCGAGAGGGCTACACCTTC.

The chain has TRBV1 and TRBJ1-5. TRBV1 is assigned pseudogene status. This CDR3 contains 15 residues. The CDR3 spells CTSSLGGPSNQPQHF. CDR3 coding DNA: TGCACCAGCAGCCTTGGAGGGCCTAGCAATCAGCCCCAGCATTTT.

V usage is TRBV11-2 and J usage is TRBJ2-3; tentative D call: TRBD1 (6 bases). The CDR3 has 13 residues. Trimming shortened V by 5 bases and J by 6 bases, and 12 bases separated the two germline ends. Germline V gives CDR1 SGHAT, CDR2 FQNNGV. CDR3 residues: CASSRQVGDTQYF. The CDR3 DNA sequence: TGTGCCAGCAGCAGACAGGTGGGGGATACGCAGTATTTT.

The chain recombines TRBV7-8 with TRBJ1-1, with D possibly being TRBD1 (6 bases). Looked up from germline, CDR1 is SGHVS and CDR2 is FQNEAQ. This CDR3 is built from 12 residues. V was trimmed by 5 bases and J by 7 bases, leaving 11 bases between them. The CDR3 loop reads CASSANRVEAFF. The CDR3 coding sequence is TGTGCCAGCAGCGCGAACAGGGTTGAAGCTTTCTTT.

In its sample, this clone was seen once. The chain's CDR3 is CASSFTDRSYEQYF. The CDR3 nucleotides read TGCGCCAGCAGCTTTACGGACAGGTCCTACGAGCAGTACTTC. The chain couples TRBV5-1 to TRBJ2-7; 7 nucleotides align to TRBD1. CDR3 size: 14 residues. Unmatched junction bases numbered 3, after V lost 2 bases and J lost 1 base. CDR1 and CDR2 (germline): SGHRS, YFSETQ.

The chain links TRBV6-2 or TRBV6-3 to TRBJ1-4; 8 nucleotides align to TRBD1. Germline V gives CDR1 MNHEY, CDR2 SVGEGT. The CDR3 sequence is 15 residues long. Trimming removed 5 bases from V and 7 bases from J; junction bases left unmatched: 9. CDR3 sequence: CASSDAGTGLEKLFF. The CDR3 region has the DNA TGTGCCAGCAGTGACGCCGGGACAGGCCTTGAAAAACTGTTTTTT.

V gene TRBV12-3 or TRBV12-4 combines with J gene TRBJ2-3; 7 nucleotides align to TRBD1. J gave up 10 bases and V 6 bases, and 10 bases lay outside the gene matches. The CDR3 has 13 amino acids. In DNA, the CDR3 is TGTGCCAGCAGCCAACGAGGGGGCTCGCCGCAGTATTTT. Its protein is CASSQRGGSPQYF.

The CDR3: CSASNTNQPQHF. The CDR3 DNA is TGCAGTGCTAGTAACACCAATCAGCCCCAGCATTTT. V and J are TRBV20-1 and TRBJ1-5; D gene uncertain. The germline V gene encodes CDR1 DFQATT and CDR2 SNEGSKA (reference sequence). This CDR3 spans 12 amino acids. The V end was cut by 3 bases, the J end by 3 bases, with 6 bases between.

The chain employs TRBV9 and TRBJ2-5; TRBD2 might be the D (5 bases). Germline CDR1 reads SGDLS; CDR2 reads YYNGEE. The CDR3 loop spans 14 amino acids. V lost 3 bases and J lost 3, with 12 bases in between. CDR3 sequence (DNA): TGTGCCAGCAGCGAACTAGGGCGGGAAGAGACCCAGTACTTC. Its protein product is CASSELGREETQYF.

The V gene is TRBV7-2, the J gene TRBJ2-2, with 9 bases fitting TRBD2. The CDR3 runs to 15 residues. V was pared by 0 bases and J by 9 bases, with 5 bases of the junction left unmatched. Per the germline V gene, CDR1 is SGHTA and CDR2 is FQGNSA. Written as DNA, the CDR3 is TGTGCCAGCAGCTTAGCGGTTAGCGGGAGTCGGGAGCTGTTTTTT. Amino acids: CASSLAVSGSRELFF.